Below are 16 T cell receptor beta chains sequenced from a single sample in a study of blood T cells in healthy people across ages. The second PCR ran roughly 6 to 11 cycles with a sample-barcoded 5' primer and J-beta primers. TCRdb fed the 5' RACE reads into MiXCR, producing one record per CDR3 protein. The table lists 550,000 to 650,000 distinct CDR3 sequences, less than 35% of them singletons, with about a sixth in the top ten. Sample: blood. The receptors derive from a woman aged 80 or over in good health.

At least ten counts were recorded for this clonotype. The rearrangement links TRBV6-2 or TRBV6-3 to TRBJ2-7; TRBD2 matches at 10 bases. The V segment lost 5 bases and the J segment 10 bases; nucleotides outside the gene matches: 11. The CDR3 spans 14 residues. Per germline, CDR1 MNHEY and CDR2 SVGEGT. CDR3: CASSQPTSGSHQYF. The DNA for the CDR3 is TGTGCCAGCAGTCAGCCGACTAGCGGGTCCCACCAGTACTTC.

V gene TRBV5-1 combines with J gene TRBJ2-6; D unresolved. Germline V gene lookup returns CDR1 SGHRS and CDR2 YFSETQ. The CDR3 spans 13 residues. The V gene lost 6 bases and the J gene lost 2 bases, with 6 bases spanning the gap. The CDR3 DNA follows: TGCGCCAGCACCATCCCTGGGGCCAACGTCCTGACTTTC. Translation gives CASTIPGANVLTF.

This clonotype was counted only a few times. The chain combines TRBV12-3 or TRBV12-4 with TRBJ2-1, with D possibly matching TRBD2 (6 bases). The CDR3 loop spans 14 amino acids. Between the trimmed V and J ends, which lost 3 bases and 6 bases, there was a span of 12 bases. This CDR3 reads CASSFGQGGNEQFF. In nucleotides, the CDR3 is TGTGCCAGCAGTTTCGGTCAGGGAGGCAATGAGCAGTTCTTC.

Note on this clonotype: A much larger clone sits a single nucleotide away, making a read error possible. The chain links TRBV20-1 to TRBJ2-1, with D perhaps TRBD2 (5 bases). The assigned J gene may be wrong: the sequence end matches TRBJ2-7 better. CDR1 DFQATT and CDR2 SNEGSKA come from the germline V gene (reference sequence). CDR3 length: 15 residues. The DNA for the CDR3 is TGCGGTGCTAACCTAGCAGCGAGCTCCTACAATGAGCAGTACTTC. It translates to CGANLAASSYNEQYF.

The chain couples TRBV10-3 to TRBJ1-2; D is perhaps TRBD1 (5 bases). The V end was cut by 6 bases, the J end by 12 bases, with 14 bases between. The germline V gene encodes CDR1 ENHRY and CDR2 SYGVKD. This CDR3 is 11 amino acids long. This CDR3 is CAIRNGTADTF. CDR3 coding DNA: TGTGCCATCAGAAACGGGACGGCTGACACCTTC.

The V and J genes are TRBV27 and TRBJ2-7; the D gene could be TRBD1 or TRBD2 (6 bases each). The CDR3 has 14 residues. The germline V gene has CDR1 MNHEY and CDR2 SMNVEV (reference sequence). V was clipped by 8 bases and J by 0 bases, with 14 bases between them. CDR3 nucleotides: TGTGCCAGCGGGGAGGTGGGGGCCTCCTACGAGCAGTACTTC. It yields the protein CASGEVGASYEQYF.

This clonotype was recorded many times. This chain joins TRBV12-3 or TRBV12-4 and TRBJ2-1; D possibly corresponds to TRBD1 (6 bases). With 4 bases removed from V and 7 bases from J, the gap between germline ends came to 11 bases. This CDR3 has 13 amino acids. The CDR3 coding sequence is TGTGCCAGCAGTTATCAGGGGCGGAATGAGCAGTTCTTC. Translation: CASSYQGRNEQFF.

As for this clonotype: It may be a read error: a sequence one base away is much more abundant. J is TRBJ2-3 and V is TRBV20-1; 8 nucleotides agree with TRBD2. CDR1 is DFQATT, CDR2 SNEGSKA, per germline (reference sequence). V was pared by 6 bases and J by 7 bases, with 15 bases of the junction left unmatched. The CDR3 runs 15 residues. The CDR3 coding sequence is TGCAGTGCGGGAGAGGGACTAGGAGGAGAAAATACGCAGTATTTT. Its protein is CSAGEGLGGENTQYF.

This clonotype was seen ten or more times. The chain is built from TRBV7-2 and TRBJ1-4, with 8 nucleotides matching TRBD1. The junction had 3 bases not matched to a gene; V was cut back by 5 bases and J by 1 base. The CDR3 is 15 amino acids. From germline, CDR1 is SGHTA and CDR2 FQGNSA. CDR3 in amino acids: CASSIGQGTNEKLFF. CDR3 coding DNA: TGTGCCAGCAGCATCGGACAGGGAACTAATGAAAAACTGTTTTTT.

Turning to this clonotype: Being one base from a much bigger clone, this may be a read error. The rearrangement uses TRBV5-1 and TRBJ1-5; possibly TRBD1 for D (6 bases). Trimming cost V 4 bases and J 7 bases, with 15 bases left between them. Per the germline V gene, CDR1 is SGHRS and CDR2 is YFSETQ. The CDR3 totals 14 residues. The CDR3 loop reads CASSTGTYSQPQHF. The CDR3 DNA is TGCGCCAGCAGCACCGGGACATACAGCCAGCCCCAGCATTTT.

The CDR3 reads CASSQGNNIQYF. CDR3 sequence (DNA): TGTGCCAGCAGCCAAGGGAATAACATTCAGTACTTC. The chain couples TRBV4-2 to TRBJ2-7; D not certain. The end of the DNA fits TRBJ2-4 better, so the J call may be wrong. The CDR3 runs to 12 residues. CDR1 and CDR2 (germline): LGHNA, YNFKEQ.

Worth noting for this clonotype: A read error is possible here, since a much larger clone lies one base away. V is TRBV5-8 and J is TRBJ2-1; D might be TRBD1 (6 bases). This CDR3 comprises 17 residues. The germline V gene encodes CDR1 SGHTS and CDR2 YDEGEE. CDR3 sequence reads: CAGSLFLQGDSYNEQFF. CDR3 bases: TGTGCCGGCAGCTTATTCTTACAGGGAGATTCCTACAATGAGCAGTTCTTC.

CDR3 region: CASSVEIGPTGELFF. CDR3 DNA: TGTGCCAGCAGCGTAGAAATAGGGCCCACCGGGGAGCTGTTTTTT. The chain employs TRBV9 and TRBJ2-2; D gene unclear. Trimming removed 0 bases from V and 4 bases from J, with 10 bases in between. This CDR3 is 15 amino acids long. CDR1 SGDLS and CDR2 YYNGEE come from the germline V gene.

About this clonotype itself: A much more abundant neighbour one base away suggests this may be a read error. This rearrangement joins TRBV20-1 to TRBJ1-2, with TRBD1 matching over 8 bases. CDR3 length: 14 amino acids. V shed 1 base and J 11 bases; nucleotides not matched to a gene: 12. The germline CDR1 and CDR2 sequences are DFQATT and SNEGSKA (reference sequence). The CDR3: CSARGNETGAYYTF. The DNA for the CDR3 is TGCAGTGCTAGAGGCAATGAGACAGGGGCTTATTACACCTTC.

This clonotype was seen just once. J is TRBJ2-2 and V is TRBV4-1; D is possibly TRBD2 (5 bases). V was pared by 3 bases and J by 3 bases, with 8 bases between. In germline, CDR1 is MGHRA, CDR2 YSYEKL. The CDR3 is 14 residues long. The CDR3, as DNA: TGCGCCAGCAGCCATCCTAGCCACACCGGGGAGCTGTTTTTT. This sequence encodes CASSHPSHTGELFF.

The J gene is TRBJ2-1, the V gene TRBV5-1, with TRBD2 identical over 9 bases. This CDR3 region has 14 residues. Germline CDR1 SGHRS, CDR2 YFSETQ. Trimming at V came to 5 bases and at J to 9 bases, leaving 9 bases not matched to a gene. CDR3 DNA: TGCGCCAGCAGTGACGGCGGGGGGGCCACTGAGCAGTTCTTC. This codes for CASSDGGGATEQFF.